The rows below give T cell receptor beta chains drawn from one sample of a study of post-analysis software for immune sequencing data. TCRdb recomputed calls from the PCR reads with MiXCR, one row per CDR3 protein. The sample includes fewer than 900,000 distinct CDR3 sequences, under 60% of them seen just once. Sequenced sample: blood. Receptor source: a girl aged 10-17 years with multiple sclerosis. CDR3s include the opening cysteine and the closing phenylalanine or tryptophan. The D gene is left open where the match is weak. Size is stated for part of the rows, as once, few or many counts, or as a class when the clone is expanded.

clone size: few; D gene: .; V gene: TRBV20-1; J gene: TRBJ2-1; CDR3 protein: CSARGVGEQFF; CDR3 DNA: TGCAGTGCTAGGGGGGTTGGTGAGCAGTTCTTC
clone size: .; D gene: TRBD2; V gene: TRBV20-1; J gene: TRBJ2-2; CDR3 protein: CSARDRTSGRYTGELFF; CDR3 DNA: TGCAGTGCTAGAGATCGGACTAGCGGGAGGTACACCGGGGAGCTGTTTTTT
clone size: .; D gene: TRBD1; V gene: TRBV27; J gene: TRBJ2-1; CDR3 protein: CASSPQTGLGQFF; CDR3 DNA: TGTGCCAGCAGTCCACAGACAGGGTTGGGGCAGTTCTTC
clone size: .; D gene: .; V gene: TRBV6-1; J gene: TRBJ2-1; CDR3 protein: CASLYAGPYNEQFF; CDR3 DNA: TGTGCCAGCCTCTACGCGGGCCCTTACAATGAGCAGTTCTTC
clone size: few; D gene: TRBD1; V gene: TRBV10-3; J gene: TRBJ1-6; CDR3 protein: CAISELDRGDSPLHF; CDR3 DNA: TGTGCCATCAGTGAGTTGGACAGGGGGGATTCACCCCTCCACTTT
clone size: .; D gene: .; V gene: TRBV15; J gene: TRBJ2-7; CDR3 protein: CATSRDPDSYEQYF; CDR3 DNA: TGTGCCACCAGCAGAGATCCGGACAGCTACGAGCAGTACTTC
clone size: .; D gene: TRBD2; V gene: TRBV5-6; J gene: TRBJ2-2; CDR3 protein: CASSLRLAGNTGELFF; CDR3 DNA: TGTGCCAGCAGCTTGCGACTAGCGGGGAACACCGGGGAGCTGTTTTTT
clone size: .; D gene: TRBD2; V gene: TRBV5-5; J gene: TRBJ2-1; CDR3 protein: CASSWELAGSSYNEQFF; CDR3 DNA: TGTGCCAGCAGCTGGGAACTAGCGGGGAGCTCCTACAATGAGCAGTTCTTC
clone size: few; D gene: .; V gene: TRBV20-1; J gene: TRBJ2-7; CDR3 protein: CSASKDIDYEQYF; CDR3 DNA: TGCAGTGCTAGCAAGGACATTGACTACGAGCAGTACTTC
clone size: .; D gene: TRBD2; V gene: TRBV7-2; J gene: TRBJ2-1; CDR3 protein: CASSLVWESSGKNYNEQFF; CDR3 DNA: TGTGCCAGCAGCTTAGTCTGGGAGTCTAGCGGGAAAAACTACAATGAGCAGTTCTTC
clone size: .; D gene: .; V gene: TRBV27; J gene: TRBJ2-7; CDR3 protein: CASSPRLVYYEQYF; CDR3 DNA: TGTGCCAGCAGTCCGCGACTAGTATATTACGAGCAGTACTTC
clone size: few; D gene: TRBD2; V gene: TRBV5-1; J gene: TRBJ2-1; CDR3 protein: CASSLRLSGRANNEQFF; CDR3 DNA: TGCGCCAGCAGCTTGAGGCTTAGCGGGAGGGCCAACAATGAGCAGTTCTTC
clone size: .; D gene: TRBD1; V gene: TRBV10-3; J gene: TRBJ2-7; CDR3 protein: CAIKQGDPYEQYF; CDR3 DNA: TGTGCCATCAAGCAGGGGGATCCCTACGAGCAGTACTTC
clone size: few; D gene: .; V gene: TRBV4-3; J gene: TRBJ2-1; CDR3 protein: CASSQDRRGERYNEQFF; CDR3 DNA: TGCGCCAGCAGCCAAGATCGGAGGGGGGAGCGCTACAATGAGCAGTTCTTC
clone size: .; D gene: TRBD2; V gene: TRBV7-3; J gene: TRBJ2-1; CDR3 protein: CASSLAGGPYEQFF; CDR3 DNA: TGTGCCAGCAGCTTAGCGGGAGGGCCCTATGAGCAGTTCTTC
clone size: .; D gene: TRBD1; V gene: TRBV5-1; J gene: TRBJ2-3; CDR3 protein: CASSFTGTGVTSTDTQYF; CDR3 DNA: TGCGCCAGCAGCTTCACCGGGACAGGGGTTACCAGCACAGATACGCAGTATTTT
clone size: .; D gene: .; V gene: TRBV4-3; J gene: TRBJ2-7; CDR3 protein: CASSQERAFSWDEQYF; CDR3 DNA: TGCGCCAGCAGCCAAGAGCGAGCTTTTTCTTGGGACGAGCAGTACTTC
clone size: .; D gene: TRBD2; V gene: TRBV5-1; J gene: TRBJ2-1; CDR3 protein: CASSLPERLAIVDEQFF; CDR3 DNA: TGCGCCAGCAGCTTGCCCGAGCGACTAGCGATTGTCGATGAGCAGTTCTTC
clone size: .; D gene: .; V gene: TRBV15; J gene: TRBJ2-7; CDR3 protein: CATSRDSGGRNEQYF; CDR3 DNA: TGTGCCACCAGCAGAGATTCTGGGGGCAGGAACGAGCAGTACTTC
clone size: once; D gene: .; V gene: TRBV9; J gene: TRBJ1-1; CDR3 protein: CASRRGPNTEAFF; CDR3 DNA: TGTGCCAGCAGGAGGGGCCCGAACACTGAAGCTTTCTTT
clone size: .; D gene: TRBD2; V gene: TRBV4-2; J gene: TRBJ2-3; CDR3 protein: CASSQERGGSSDTQYF; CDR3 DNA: TGTGCCAGCAGCCAAGAAAGGGGCGGGAGCTCAGATACGCAGTATTTT
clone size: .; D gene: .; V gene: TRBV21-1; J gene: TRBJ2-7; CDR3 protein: CASTPSGSGYEQYF; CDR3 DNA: TGTGCCAGCACCCCTAGCGGGAGTGGGTACGAGCAGTACTTC
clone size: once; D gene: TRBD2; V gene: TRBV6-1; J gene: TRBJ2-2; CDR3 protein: CASRDFAGGDNGELFF; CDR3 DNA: TGTGCCAGCAGGGACTTCGCGGGAGGGGACAACGGGGAGCTGTTTTTT
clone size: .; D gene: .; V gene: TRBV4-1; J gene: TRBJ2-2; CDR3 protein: CASSQDLTGTGELFF; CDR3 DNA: TGCGCCAGCAGCCAAGATTTGACCGGCACCGGGGAGCTGTTTTTT
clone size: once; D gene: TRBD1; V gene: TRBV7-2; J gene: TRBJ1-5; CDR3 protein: CASSSRTGGREPQHF; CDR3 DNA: TGTGCCAGCAGCTCGCGGACAGGGGGCAGGGAGCCCCAGCATTTT
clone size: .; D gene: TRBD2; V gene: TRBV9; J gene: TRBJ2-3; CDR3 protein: CASSVATGGASDTQYF; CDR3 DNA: TGTGCCAGCAGCGTAGCTACGGGGGGAGCGTCAGATACGCAGTATTTT
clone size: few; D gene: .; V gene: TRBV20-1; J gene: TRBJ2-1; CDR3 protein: CSARFPTRSVYNEQFF; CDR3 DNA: TGCAGTGCTAGGTTTCCGACTCGCTCGGTCTACAATGAGCAGTTCTTC
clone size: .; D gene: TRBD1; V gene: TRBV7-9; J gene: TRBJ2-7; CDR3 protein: CASSLTLGGAVDEQYF; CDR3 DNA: TGTGCCAGCAGCTTAACCTTAGGGGGCGCGGTTGACGAGCAGTACTTC
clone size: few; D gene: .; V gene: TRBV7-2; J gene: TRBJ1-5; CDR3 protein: CASSLAMGNQPQHF; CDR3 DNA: TGTGCCAGCAGCTTAGCGATGGGAAATCAGCCCCAGCATTTT
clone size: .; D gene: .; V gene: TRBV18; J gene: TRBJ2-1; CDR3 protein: CASSPPEQAYNEQFF; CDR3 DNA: TGTGCCAGCTCACCACCCGAACAGGCTTACAATGAGCAGTTCTTC
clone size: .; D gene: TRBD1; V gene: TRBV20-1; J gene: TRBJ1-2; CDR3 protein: CSAADRGNGYTF; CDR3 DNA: TGCAGTGCTGCGGACAGGGGCAATGGCTACACCTTC
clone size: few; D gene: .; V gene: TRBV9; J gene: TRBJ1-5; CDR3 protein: CASSVAGDSNQPQHF; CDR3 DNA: TGTGCCAGCAGCGTAGCGGGAGACAGCAACCAGCCCCAGCATTTT
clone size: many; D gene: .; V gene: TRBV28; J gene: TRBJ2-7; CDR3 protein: CASSLPSRYEQYF; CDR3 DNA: TGTGCCAGCAGTTTACCTTCACGGTACGAGCAGTACTTC
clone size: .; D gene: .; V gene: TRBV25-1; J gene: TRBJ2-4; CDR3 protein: CASSGSSKNIQYF; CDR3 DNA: TGTGCCAGCAGTGGGAGCAGCAAAAACATTCAGTACTTC
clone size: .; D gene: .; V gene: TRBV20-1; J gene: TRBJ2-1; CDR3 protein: CSAGRGGAGEQFF; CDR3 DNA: TGCAGTGCTGGACGTGGGGGGGCTGGTGAGCAGTTCTTC